These 17 T cell receptor beta chains came from one sample sequenced in a study of cytomegalovirus exposure and HLA in healthy donors. Researchers ran the PCR with 60 Vbeta and 13 Jbeta primers. Only in-frame clones appear in the TCRdb table, and some are missing; sequencing was by immunoSEQ multiplex PCR. The table records about 140,000 clones, approximately 80% of them present only once. Sequenced: PBMCs. The receptors here all came from a male donor in good health and CMV-seropositive.

The chain recombines TRBV18 with TRBJ1-6, with D perhaps TRBD1 (6 bases). CDR1 and CDR2 (germline): KGHSH, LQKENI. The length of the CDR3 is 16 residues. V lost 2 bases to trimming and J lost 7 bases, with 15 bases between them. The CDR3: CASSPYTRGNNSPLHF. In DNA form, the CDR3 reads TGTGCCAGCTCACCATATACCAGGGGCAACAATTCACCCCTCCACTTT.

The chain has TRBV11-2 and TRBJ1-1; D is uncertain. Germline CDR1 SGHAT, CDR2 FQNNGV. The CDR3 is made up of 15 amino acids. V was pared by 0 bases and J by 0 bases, with 8 bases between. CDR3 coding DNA: TGTGCCAGCAGCTTAGACACCCACATGAACACTGAAGCTTTCTTT. It codes for CASSLDTHMNTEAFF.

The rearrangement links TRBV19 to TRBJ2-5; 8 bases align to TRBD2. CDR1 LNHDA and CDR2 SQIVND come from the germline V gene (reference sequence). J lost 0 bases, V lost 0 bases, and 3 bases had no gene match. This CDR3 has 16 residues. The DNA for the CDR3 is TGTGCCAGTAGTATAGATCCTAGCGGGTACCAAGAGACCCAGTACTTC. Translated, it gives CASSIDPSGYQETQYF.

This chain links TRBV10-2 with TRBJ1-1, with no clear D. Trimming removed 0 bases from V and 4 bases from J, with 9 bases in between. CDR3 length: 14 residues. Germline CDR1 reads WSHSY; CDR2 reads SAAADI. The CDR3 spells CASSESGGSTEAFF. The CDR3 DNA follows: TGCGCCAGCAGTGAGTCAGGAGGAAGCACTGAAGCTTTCTTT.

CDR3 bases: TGTGCCAGCAGTTTTCGGCTAGCGGGACTCTCCTACAATGAGCAGTTCTTC. Translation gives CASSFRLAGLSYNEQFF. The rearrangement uses TRBV27 and TRBJ2-1; 9 bases map to TRBD2. This CDR3 contains 17 residues. Germline-derived CDR1 and CDR2 are MNHEY and SMNVEV (reference sequence). Trimming at V came to 3 bases and at J to 0 bases, leaving 6 bases not matched to a gene.

The chain joins TRBV6-4 to TRBJ1-2; 11 bases map to TRBD1. Germline CDR1 reads MRHNA; CDR2 reads SNTAGT. Germline trimming cut 4 bases from V and 4 bases from J; bases unmatched to any gene: 14. The CDR3 contains 18 residues. CDR3 sequence reads: CASSASEGQGESGYGYTF. In DNA, the CDR3 is TGTGCCAGCAGTGCTTCGGAGGGACAGGGGGAAAGCGGCTATGGCTACACCTTC.

The chain has TRBV7-9 and TRBJ2-7; a possible D gene is TRBD2 (5 bases). Trimming pared 1 base from V and 3 bases from J, leaving 10 bases between. This CDR3 is 14 amino acids long. Germline V gene lookup returns CDR1 SEHNR and CDR2 FQNEAQ (reference sequence). The CDR3 region has the DNA TGTGCCAGCAGCTTAGGTGGACTTGGCTACGAGCAGTACTTC. It specifies CASSLGGLGYEQYF.

This chain uses TRBV5-1 with TRBJ2-3; no reliable D call. Germline values: CDR1 SGHRS, CDR2 YFSETQ. The ends were cut back, 4 bases at V and 4 bases at J, with 10 bases in the middle. The CDR3 totals 13 residues. This CDR3 is CASSPTRSDTQYF. The CDR3 DNA reads as TGCGCCAGCAGCCCGACAAGATCAGATACGCAGTATTTT.

The chain combines TRBV19 with TRBJ1-1; D not resolved. CDR3 length: 13 residues. In germline, CDR1 is LNHDA, CDR2 SQIVND (reference sequence). Trimming took off 3 bases at V and 5 bases at J, with 10 bases between the two ends. In nucleotides, the CDR3 is TGTGCCAGTAGTATTCGGTTTGGTACTGAAGCTTTCTTT. Translation gives CASSIRFGTEAFF.

The rearrangement links TRBV6-6 to TRBJ2-7, with 7 bases fitting TRBD1. The CDR3 has 11 residues. Germline CDR1 and CDR2: MNHNY and SVGAGI (reference sequence). The ends lost 9 bases at V and 8 bases at J; junction bases unmatched: 7. The CDR3 loop reads CASTRGGKQYF. CDR3 in DNA: TGTGCCAGTACACGAGGGGGCAAGCAGTACTTC.

This chain links TRBV28 with TRBJ2-3; D is uncertain. CDR1 is MDHEN and CDR2 is SYDVKM in the germline V gene. This CDR3 comprises 12 residues. Trimming took 7 bases from V and 8 from J, leaving 13 bases between them. CDR3 amino acids: CASTAPRGTQYF. The CDR3 DNA is TGTGCCAGCACCGCGCCACGAGGTACGCAGTATTTT.

This clone was observed once. The CDR3 sequence: CASSLAGGSGNTIYF. In nucleotides, the CDR3 is TGTGCCAGCAGTTTAGCAGGGGGCTCTGGAAACACCATATATTTT. The chain recombines TRBV27 with TRBJ1-3; TRBD1 aligns across 7 bases. Germline values: CDR1 MNHEY, CDR2 SMNVEV (reference sequence). The V gene end was trimmed by 2 bases and the J gene end by 0 bases; junction bases not matched to a gene: 1. The CDR3 spans 15 residues.

The rearrangement joins TRBV7-9 to TRBJ2-3; no firm D call. Germline V gene sequence: CDR1 SEHNR, CDR2 FQNEAQ (reference sequence). The V and J ends lost 1 base and 2 bases respectively, with 10 bases between them. CDR3 length: 15 residues. In DNA, the CDR3 is TGTGCCAGCAGCTTAGATGTCAGGTCCACAGATACGCAGTATTTT. This translates into CASSLDVRSTDTQYF.

This clone was detected only a few times. This chain connects TRBV11-1 to TRBJ1-1; 8 bases line up with TRBD1. This CDR3 has 14 residues. CDR1 is SGHAT and CDR2 is FQDESV in the germline V gene (reference sequence). J gave up 3 bases and V 5 bases, and 5 bases lay outside the gene matches. CDR3 in amino acids: CASSLRQGHTEAFF. The CDR3 DNA reads as TGTGCCAGCAGCCTCAGACAGGGGCACACTGAAGCTTTCTTT.

The sample holds one count of this clone. The J gene is TRBJ2-7, the V gene TRBV19; 7 bases fit TRBD1. J gave up 1 base and V 3 bases, and 3 bases lay outside the gene matches. The CDR3 totals 14 residues. CDR1 and CDR2 from the germline V gene are LNHDA and SQIVND (reference sequence). DNA of the CDR3: TGTGCCAGTAGTATGACAGGGCTGTCCTACGAGCAGTACTTC. Translation gives CASSMTGLSYEQYF.

The rearrangement joins TRBV7-6 to TRBJ1-2; D may be TRBD1 (5 bases). V dropped 5 bases and J dropped 7 bases, with 20 bases sitting between them. CDR1 and CDR2 from the germline V gene are SGHVS and FNYEAQ. The CDR3 contains 15 residues. The DNA for the CDR3 is TGTGCCAGCAGCATCACCAGGGAAGGAAGTGCTGGCTACACCTTC. Protein: CASSITREGSAGYTF.

The CDR3 loop is CASSLRRLGGRGNGTDTQYF. As DNA, the CDR3 is TGCGCCAGCAGCCTCCGACGTCTGGGCGGGAGGGGGAACGGCACAGATACGCAGTATTTT. The V gene is TRBV4-1, the J gene TRBJ2-3; 9 bases match TRBD2. In germline, CDR1 is MGHRA, CDR2 YSYEKL. Germline trimming cut 4 bases from V and 1 base from J; bases unmatched to any gene: 18. This CDR3 region has 20 residues.